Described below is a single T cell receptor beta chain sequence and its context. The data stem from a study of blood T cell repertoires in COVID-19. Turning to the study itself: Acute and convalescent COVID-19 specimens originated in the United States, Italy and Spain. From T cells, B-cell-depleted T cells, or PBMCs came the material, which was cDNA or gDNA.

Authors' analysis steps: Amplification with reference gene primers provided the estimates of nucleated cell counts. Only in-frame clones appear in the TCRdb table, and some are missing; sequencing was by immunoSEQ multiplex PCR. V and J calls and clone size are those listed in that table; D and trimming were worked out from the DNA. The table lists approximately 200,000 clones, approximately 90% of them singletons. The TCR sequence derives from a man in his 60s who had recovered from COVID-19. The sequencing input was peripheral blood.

The CDR3 DNA is TGCGCCAGCAGCTTCAAAGAGACCCAGTACTTC. It codes for CASSFKETQYF. The chain has TRBV5-1 and TRBJ2-5; the D is unclear. The ends were cut back, 2 bases at V and 3 bases at J, with 2 bases in the middle. Germline V lookup: CDR1 SGHRS, CDR2 YFSETQ. The length of the CDR3 is 11 residues.